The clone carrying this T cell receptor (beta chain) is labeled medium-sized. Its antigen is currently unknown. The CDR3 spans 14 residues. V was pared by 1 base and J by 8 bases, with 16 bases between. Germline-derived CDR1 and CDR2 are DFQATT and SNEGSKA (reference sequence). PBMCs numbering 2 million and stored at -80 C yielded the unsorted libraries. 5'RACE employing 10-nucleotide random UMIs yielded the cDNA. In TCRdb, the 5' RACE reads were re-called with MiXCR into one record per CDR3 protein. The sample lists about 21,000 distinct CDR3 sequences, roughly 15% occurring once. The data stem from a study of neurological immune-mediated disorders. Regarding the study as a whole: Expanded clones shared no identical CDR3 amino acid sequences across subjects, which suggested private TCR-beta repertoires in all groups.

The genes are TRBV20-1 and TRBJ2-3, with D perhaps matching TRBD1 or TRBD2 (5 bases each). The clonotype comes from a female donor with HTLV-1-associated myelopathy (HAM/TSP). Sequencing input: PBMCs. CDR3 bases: TGCAGTGCTAGAGTATCCGGAGTGAGGGGTACGCAGTATTTT. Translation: CSARVSGVRGTQYF.